Following are 5 T cell receptor beta chains from one sample sequenced in a study of T cells in Graves' hyperthyroidism and ophthalmopathy. TCR beta CDR3 regions were amplified from RNA transcripts. The primer set for the first-round RT-PCR of the TCR CDR3 was HTBI. A single record per CDR3 protein comes from TCRdb applying MiXCR to the multiplex PCR reads. The data contain a few hundred thousand distinct CDR3 sequences, about 15% of them seen just once; the ten biggest clones take up approximately 7%. Sequences were obtained from blood. All receptors derive from a woman aged 25 to 39 with Graves' hyperthyroidism.

The genes are TRBV9 and TRBJ2-7; TRBD1 matches 7 bases. The CDR3 is made up of 15 amino acids. The J segment lost 0 bases and the V segment lost 0 bases, leaving 3 bases of the junction unmatched. Germline CDR1 is SGDLS and CDR2 is YYNGEE. In DNA form, the CDR3 reads TGTGCCAGCAGCGTAGGACAGGGCCTCTCCTACGAGCAGTACTTC. This encodes CASSVGQGLSYEQYF.

This clonotype was seen ten or more times. The rearrangement uses TRBV20-1 and TRBJ2-1; a weak D match, TRBD1 (6 bases). Trimming removed 5 bases from V and 8 bases from J, with 13 bases in between. The length of the CDR3 is 12 residues. Looked up from germline, CDR1 is DFQATT and CDR2 is SNEGSKA (reference sequence). The CDR3 loop is CSAQQGVDEQFF. CDR3 in DNA: TGCAGTGCTCAACAGGGCGTGGATGAGCAGTTCTTC.

The chain employs TRBV15 and TRBJ1-5; D unresolved. V was shortened by 3 bases and J by 9 bases, with 9 bases between the two germline ends. CDR3 length: 12 amino acids. Germline V gene sequence: CDR1 LNHNV, CDR2 YYDKDF (reference sequence). For the CDR3, the DNA is TGTGCCACCAGCAGGCGAGAGGGGCCCCAGCATTTT. Translating gives CATSRREGPQHF.

This clonotype showed up many times. This sequence joins TRBV2 and TRBJ2-5, with 7 nucleotides matching TRBD1. The CDR3 is 15 amino acids. The V segment lost 6 bases and the J segment 4 bases; nucleotides outside the gene matches: 11. Per germline, CDR1 SNHLY and CDR2 FYNNEI. DNA for the CDR3: TGTGCCAGCAGCCCCATCCGACAGGGTGGAGAGACCCAGTACTTC. Translation gives CASSPIRQGGETQYF.

The rearrangement joins TRBV5-1 to TRBJ1-2; D is unclear. Looked up from germline, CDR1 is SGHRS and CDR2 is YFSETQ. V lost 0 bases and J lost 2, with 14 bases in between. This CDR3 spans 16 amino acids. The CDR3 sequence is CASSLGEGILNYGYTF. The CDR3 nucleotides are TGCGCCAGCAGCTTGGGGGAAGGGATATTAAACTATGGCTACACCTTC.